This TCR beta chain was captured in a study of T cells in Graves' hyperthyroidism and ophthalmopathy. This clonotype was detected many times. Its antigen is undetermined. The study's findings and limits: Onset of ophthalmopathy came a median about 6.5 months after the model predicted it. The majority of expanded thyroid clonotypes above 0.001 also appeared in blood.

The CDR3 regions of TCR beta were amplified from RNA transcripts. A set of HTBI primers served as the primers for a first-round RT-PCR of the TCR CDR3. TCRdb ran MiXCR on the multiplex PCR reads and lists one entry per CDR3 protein. Here the sample spans about 200,000 distinct CDR3 sequences, about a sixth being singletons. The CDR3 loop spans 14 amino acids. Trimming left V 4 bases short and J 3 bases short, with 10 bases between. Germline V gene data show CDR1 as SNHLY and CDR2 as FYNNEI. This TCR was sampled from a woman between 45 and 60 years old with Graves' hyperthyroidism. The chain links TRBV2 to TRBJ1-5; maybe TRBD1 (6 bases). Sequencing used blood. Here the CDR3 reads CASSGGGLNQPQHF. For the CDR3, the DNA is TGTGCCAGCAGTGGAGGGGGACTCAATCAGCCCCAGCATTTT.